Sequencing of this TCR beta chain was carried out in a study of CD4 T cells in relation to SARS-CoV-2 and coronaviruses. Regarding the study as a whole: According to naive versus memory sequencing, detected responses are memory recall, not newly primed.

The CDR3 contains 13 residues. Looked up from germline, CDR1 is SGHNT and CDR2 is YYREEE (reference sequence). The V gene lost 0 bases and the J gene lost 8 bases, with 9 bases spanning the gap. Naive or memory CD4+ cells were cultured 1:1 with T cell-depleted PBMCs plus CEF. This table comes from immunoSEQ multiplex PCR, and its TCRdb copy is limited to in-frame clones, with some not included. In the table there are tens of thousands of clones, 84% of which are singletons. The count of this clone is one. Antigen unknown. Material for sequencing was naive CD4+ T cells from PBMCs, cultured in vitro. Subset of the sample: naive CD4+ T cells isolated by negative enrichment. The chain has TRBV5-4 and TRBJ2-1; TRBD1 might be the D (6 bases). The source of this sequence is an adult with COVID-19. CDR3 nucleotide sequence: TGTGCCAGCAGCTTGGGAGGGGGTGATGAGCAGTTCTTC. Translating gives CASSLGGGDEQFF.